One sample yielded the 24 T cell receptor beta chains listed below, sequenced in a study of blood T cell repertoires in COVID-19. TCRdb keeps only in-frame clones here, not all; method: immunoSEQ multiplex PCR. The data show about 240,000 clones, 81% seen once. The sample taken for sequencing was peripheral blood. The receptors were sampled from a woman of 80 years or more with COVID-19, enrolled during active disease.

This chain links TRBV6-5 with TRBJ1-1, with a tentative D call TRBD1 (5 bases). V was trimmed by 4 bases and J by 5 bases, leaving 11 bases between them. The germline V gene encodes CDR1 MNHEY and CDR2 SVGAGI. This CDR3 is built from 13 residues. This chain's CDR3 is CASSSSRGTEAFF. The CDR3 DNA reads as TGTGCCAGCAGTTCCAGTAGGGGAACTGAAGCTTTCTTT.

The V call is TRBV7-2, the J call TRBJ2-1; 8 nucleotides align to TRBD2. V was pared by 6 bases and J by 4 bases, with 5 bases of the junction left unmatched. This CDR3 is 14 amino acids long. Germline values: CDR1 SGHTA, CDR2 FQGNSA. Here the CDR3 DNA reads TGTGCCAGCAGGCCAAGCGGGGGTTACAATGAGCAGTTCTTC. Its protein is CASRPSGGYNEQFF.

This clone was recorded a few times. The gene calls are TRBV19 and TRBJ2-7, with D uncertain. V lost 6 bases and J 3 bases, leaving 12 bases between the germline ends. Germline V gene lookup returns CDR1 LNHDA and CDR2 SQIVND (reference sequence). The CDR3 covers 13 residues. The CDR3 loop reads CASRERGSYEQYF. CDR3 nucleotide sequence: TGTGCCAGTAGAGAGCGCGGTAGCTACGAGCAGTACTTC.

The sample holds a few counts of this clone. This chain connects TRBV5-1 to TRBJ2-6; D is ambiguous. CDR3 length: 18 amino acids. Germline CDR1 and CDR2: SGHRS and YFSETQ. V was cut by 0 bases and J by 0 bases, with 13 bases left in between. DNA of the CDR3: TGCGCCAGCAGCTTGGCAAAGACTCTGAGCTCTGGGGCCAACGTCCTGACTTTC. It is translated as CASSLAKTLSSGANVLTF.

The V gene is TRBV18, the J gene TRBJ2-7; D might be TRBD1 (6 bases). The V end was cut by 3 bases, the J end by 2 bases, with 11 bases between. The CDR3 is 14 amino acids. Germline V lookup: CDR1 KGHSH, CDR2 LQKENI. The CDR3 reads CASSPSDRTYEQYF. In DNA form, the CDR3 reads TGTGCCAGCTCACCGTCCGACAGGACCTACGAGCAGTACTTC. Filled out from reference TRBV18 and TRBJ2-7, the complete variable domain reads NAGVMQNPRHLVRRRGQEARLRCSPMKGHSHVYWYRQLPEEGLKFMVYLQKENIIDESGMPKERFSAEFPKEGPSILRIQQVVRGDSAAYFCASSPSDRTYEQYFGPGTRLTVT.

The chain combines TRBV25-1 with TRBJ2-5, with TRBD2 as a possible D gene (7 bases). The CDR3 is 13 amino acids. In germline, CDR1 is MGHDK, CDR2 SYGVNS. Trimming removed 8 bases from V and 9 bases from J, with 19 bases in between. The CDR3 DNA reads TGTGCCAGCTCCTCGGGGGCTGGGGGGGCCCAGTACTTC. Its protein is CASSSGAGGAQYF.

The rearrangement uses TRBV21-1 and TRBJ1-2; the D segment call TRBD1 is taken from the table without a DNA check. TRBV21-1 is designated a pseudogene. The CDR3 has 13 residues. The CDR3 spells CASSRQGALGYTF. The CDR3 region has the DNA TGTGCCAGCAGCCGGCAGGGGGCTCTTGGCTACACCTTC.

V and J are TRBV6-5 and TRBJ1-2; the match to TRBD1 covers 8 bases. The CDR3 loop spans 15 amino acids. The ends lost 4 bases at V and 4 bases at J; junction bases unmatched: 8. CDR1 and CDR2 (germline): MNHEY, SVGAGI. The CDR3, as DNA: TGTGCCAGCAGTTTGAACAGGGGGATGGTCTATGGCTACACCTTC. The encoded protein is CASSLNRGMVYGYTF.

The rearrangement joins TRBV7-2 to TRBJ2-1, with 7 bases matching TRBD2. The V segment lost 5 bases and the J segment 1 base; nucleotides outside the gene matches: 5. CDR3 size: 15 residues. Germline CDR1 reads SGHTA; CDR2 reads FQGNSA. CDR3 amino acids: CASSLGLPSYNEQFF. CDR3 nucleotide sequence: TGTGCCAGCAGCCTGGGACTACCATCCTACAATGAGCAGTTCTTC.

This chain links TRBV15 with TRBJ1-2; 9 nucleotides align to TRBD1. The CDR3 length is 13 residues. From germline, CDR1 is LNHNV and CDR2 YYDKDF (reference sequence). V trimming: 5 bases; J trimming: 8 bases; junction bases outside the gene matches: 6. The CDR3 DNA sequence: TGTGCCACCAGCTGGACAGGGGTAGAAGGCTACACCTTC. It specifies CATSWTGVEGYTF.

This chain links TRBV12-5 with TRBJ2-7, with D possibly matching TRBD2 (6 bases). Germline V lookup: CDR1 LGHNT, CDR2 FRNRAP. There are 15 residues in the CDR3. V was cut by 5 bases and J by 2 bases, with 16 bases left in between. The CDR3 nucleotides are TGTGCTAGTGGTCCCTGGAACGGGAGAACCTACGAGCAGTACTTC. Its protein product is CASGPWNGRTYEQYF.

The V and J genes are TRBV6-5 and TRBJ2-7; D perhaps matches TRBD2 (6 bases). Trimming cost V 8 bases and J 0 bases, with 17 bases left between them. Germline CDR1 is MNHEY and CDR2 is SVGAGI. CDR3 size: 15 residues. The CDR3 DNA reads TGTGCCAGCCTTACCTTAGGACTATCCTCCTACGAGCAGTACTTC. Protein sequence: CASLTLGLSSYEQYF.

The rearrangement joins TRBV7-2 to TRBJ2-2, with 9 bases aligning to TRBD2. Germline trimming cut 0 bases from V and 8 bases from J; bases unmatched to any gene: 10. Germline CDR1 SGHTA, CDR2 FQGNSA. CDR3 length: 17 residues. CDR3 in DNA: TGTGCCAGCAGCTTAGCGCGGGCTAGCGGGACCTGGGGGGAGCTGTTTTTT. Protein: CASSLARASGTWGELFF.

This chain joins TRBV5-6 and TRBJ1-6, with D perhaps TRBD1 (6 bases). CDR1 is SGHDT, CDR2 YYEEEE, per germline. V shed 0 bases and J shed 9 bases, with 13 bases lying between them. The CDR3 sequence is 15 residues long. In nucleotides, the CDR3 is TGTGCCAGCAGCTTGGCCGGGGGGCCGGGTTCACCCCTCCACTTT. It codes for CASSLAGGPGSPLHF.

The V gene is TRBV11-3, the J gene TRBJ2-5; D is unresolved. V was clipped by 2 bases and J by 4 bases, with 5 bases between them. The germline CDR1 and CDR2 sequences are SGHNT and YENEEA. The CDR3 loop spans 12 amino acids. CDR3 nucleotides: TGTGCCAGCAGCTTACACGGAGAGACCCAGTACTTC. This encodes CASSLHGETQYF.

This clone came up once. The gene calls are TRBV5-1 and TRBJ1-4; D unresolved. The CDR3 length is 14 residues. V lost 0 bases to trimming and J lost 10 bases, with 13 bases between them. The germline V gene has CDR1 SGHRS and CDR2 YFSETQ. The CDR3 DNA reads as TGCGCCAGCAGCTTGGCCCTCAGCGGAGGAAAACTGTTTTTT. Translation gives CASSLALSGGKLFF.

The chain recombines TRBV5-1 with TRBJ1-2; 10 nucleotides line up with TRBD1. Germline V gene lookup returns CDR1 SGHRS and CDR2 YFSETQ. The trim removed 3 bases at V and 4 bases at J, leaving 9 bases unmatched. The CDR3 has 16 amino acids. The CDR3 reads CASSYQTGGFLYGYTF. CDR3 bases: TGCGCCAGCAGCTACCAGACAGGGGGCTTTCTCTATGGCTACACCTTC.

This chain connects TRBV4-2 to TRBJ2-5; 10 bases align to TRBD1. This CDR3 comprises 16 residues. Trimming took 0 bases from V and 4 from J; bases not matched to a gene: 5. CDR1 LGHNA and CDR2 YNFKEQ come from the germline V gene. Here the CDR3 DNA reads TGTGCCAGCAGCCAAGATTTCGGACAGGGGGGAGAGACCCAGTACTTC. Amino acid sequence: CASSQDFGQGGETQYF.

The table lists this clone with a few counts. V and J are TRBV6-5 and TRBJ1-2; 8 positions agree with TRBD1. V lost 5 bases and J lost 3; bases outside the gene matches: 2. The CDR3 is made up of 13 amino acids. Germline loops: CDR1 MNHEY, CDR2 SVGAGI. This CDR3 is CASSRQGYYGYTF. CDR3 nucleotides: TGTGCCAGCAGTCGACAGGGGTACTATGGCTACACCTTC.

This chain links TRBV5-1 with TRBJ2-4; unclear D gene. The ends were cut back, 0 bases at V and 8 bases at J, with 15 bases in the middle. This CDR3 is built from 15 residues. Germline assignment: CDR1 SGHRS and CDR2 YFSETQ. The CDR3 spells CASSLGGLPPDIQYF. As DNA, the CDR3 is TGCGCCAGCAGCTTGGGCGGCCTCCCGCCCGACATTCAGTACTTC. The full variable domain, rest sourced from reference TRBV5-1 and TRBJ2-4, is KAGVTQTPRYLIKTRGQQVTLSCSPISGHRSVSWYQQTPGQGLQFLFEYFSETQRNKGNFPGRFSGRQFSNSRSEMNVSTLELGDSALYLCASSLGGLPPDIQYFGAGTRLSVL.

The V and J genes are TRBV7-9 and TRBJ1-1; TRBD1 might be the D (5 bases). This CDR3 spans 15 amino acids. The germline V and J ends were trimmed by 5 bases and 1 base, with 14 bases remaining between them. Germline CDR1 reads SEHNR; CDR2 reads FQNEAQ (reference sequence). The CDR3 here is CASSANRIGNTEAFF. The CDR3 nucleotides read TGTGCCAGCAGCGCCAACAGGATCGGGAACACTGAAGCTTTCTTT.

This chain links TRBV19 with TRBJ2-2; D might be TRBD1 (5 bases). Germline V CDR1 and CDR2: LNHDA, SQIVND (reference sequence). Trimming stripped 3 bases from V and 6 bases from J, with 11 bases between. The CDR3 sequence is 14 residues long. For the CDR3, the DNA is TGTGCCAGTAGTATTGCAGGGATCGCCGGGGAGCTGTTTTTT. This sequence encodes CASSIAGIAGELFF.

Here the CDR3 DNA reads TGTGCCAGTAGTTCCAACAGGGGTTCGTACGAGCAGTACTTC. Translating it yields CASSSNRGSYEQYF. The chain couples TRBV19 to TRBJ2-7, with 7 bases aligning to TRBD1. Germline V lookup: CDR1 LNHDA, CDR2 SQIVND (reference sequence). The CDR3 extends over 14 amino acids. After removal of 5 bases from V and 4 bases from J, the junction contained 8 bases not matched to a gene.

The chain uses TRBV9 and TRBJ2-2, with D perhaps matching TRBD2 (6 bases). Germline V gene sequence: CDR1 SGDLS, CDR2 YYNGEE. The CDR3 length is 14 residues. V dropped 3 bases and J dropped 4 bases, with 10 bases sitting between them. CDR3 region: CASSARLGTGELFF. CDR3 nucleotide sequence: TGTGCCAGCAGCGCCAGACTAGGCACCGGGGAGCTGTTTTTT.